Below, 14 T cell receptor beta chains from the same sample are listed, as sequenced in a study of blood T cell repertoires in COVID-19. Data came from immunoSEQ multiplex PCR; TCRdb stores just in-frame clones and leaves some out. The data show about 200,000 clones, 92% seen once. The sample taken for sequencing was peripheral blood. These receptors came from a man in his fifties or sixties with COVID-19, enrolled during active disease.

This clone was counted only a few times. The V call is TRBV7-3, the J call TRBJ2-7, with a possible D match to TRBD2 (5 bases). Trimming shortened V by 4 bases and J by 4 bases, and 11 bases separated the two germline ends. The CDR3 totals 13 residues. The germline V gene has CDR1 SGHTA and CDR2 FQGTGA. CDR3 sequence reads: CASSSWTVYEQYF. In DNA, the CDR3 is TGTGCCAGCAGCTCCTGGACTGTTTACGAGCAGTACTTC. Variable domain in full (rest from reference TRBV7-3 and TRBJ2-7): GAGVSQTPSNKVTEKGKYVELRCDPISGHTALYWYRQSLGQGPEFLIYFQGTGAADDSGLPNDRFFAVRPEGSVSTLKIQRTERGDSAVYLCASSSWTVYEQYFGPGTRLTVT.

The genes are TRBV5-4 and TRBJ1-5; 9 bases align to TRBD1. Germline CDR1 is SGHNT and CDR2 is YYREEE (reference sequence). V gave up 1 base and J gave up 6 bases; unmatched junction bases: 8. The CDR3 loop spans 16 amino acids. The CDR3 spells CASSLKDRGSGQPQHF. The CDR3 DNA reads TGTGCCAGCAGCTTGAAGGACAGGGGATCAGGTCAGCCCCAGCATTTT.

This chain joins TRBV9 and TRBJ1-1; D is unresolved. Germline-derived CDR1 and CDR2 are SGDLS and YYNGEE. V was trimmed by 0 bases and J by 2 bases, leaving 14 bases between them. This CDR3 has 16 amino acids. CDR3 amino acids: CASSVGASPSNTEAFF. Here the CDR3 DNA reads TGTGCCAGCAGCGTAGGAGCCTCCCCTTCTAACACTGAAGCTTTCTTT.

This chain connects TRBV4-1 to TRBJ2-2; 9 bases match TRBD1. Trimming took 3 bases from V and 0 from J; bases not matched to a gene: 11. The CDR3 covers 19 residues. Per germline, CDR1 MGHRA and CDR2 YSYEKL. The CDR3 DNA follows: TGCGCCAGCAGCCACCGGGGGACAGGGACGTTCGCGAACACCGGGGAGCTGTTTTTT. This translates into CASSHRGTGTFANTGELFF.

This chain joins TRBV28 and TRBJ1-1; D remains ambiguous. Germline V CDR1 and CDR2: MDHEN, SYDVKM. Trimming stripped 6 bases from V and 10 bases from J, with 15 bases between. The CDR3 length is 12 residues. The CDR3 loop is CASSPKPPGAFF. The CDR3 DNA sequence: TGTGCCAGCAGCCCCAAACCCCCGGGAGCTTTCTTT.

This clone was detected once. V is TRBV12-3 or TRBV12-4 and J is TRBJ2-1; tentatively, D is TRBD1 (5 bases). The CDR3 runs 12 residues. With 6 bases removed from V and 4 bases from J, the gap between germline ends came to 7 bases. DNA for the CDR3: TGTGCCAGCAGCCGACAGTACAATGAGCAGTTCTTC. Encoded protein: CASSRQYNEQFF.

The chain combines TRBV27 with TRBJ2-7; D gene uncertain. Per germline, CDR1 MNHEY and CDR2 SMNVEV (reference sequence). Trimming left V 3 bases short and J 0 bases short, with 12 bases between. This CDR3 spans 15 amino acids. The CDR3 nucleotides read TGTGCCAGCAGTTTCTCACAGCTAAGCTCCTACGAGCAGTACTTC. This translates into CASSFSQLSSYEQYF.

This clone was recorded only once. This chain joins TRBV7-3 and TRBJ2-3; D gene unclear. Germline V gene lookup returns CDR1 SGHTA and CDR2 FQGTGA. This CDR3 contains 14 residues. V was pared by 2 bases and J by 4 bases, with 10 bases between. The CDR3 coding sequence is TGTGCCAGCAGCTTAGGCGGTAGCCCAGATACGCAGTATTTT. This encodes CASSLGGSPDTQYF.

This chain connects TRBV11-2 to TRBJ1-1, with D uncertain. Germline assignment: CDR1 SGHAT and CDR2 FQNNGV. V was clipped by 7 bases and J by 0 bases, with 12 bases between them. The CDR3 has 14 residues. The CDR3 bases are TGTGCCAGCATCCCGGACGGGATGAACACTGAAGCTTTCTTT. This sequence encodes CASIPDGMNTEAFF.

This clone was recorded a few times. The same CDR3 is also encoded by other DNA sequences in this sample. The chain uses TRBV9 and TRBJ1-2; D perhaps matches TRBD1 (6 bases). Germline assignment: CDR1 SGDLS and CDR2 YYNGEE. The CDR3 sequence is 14 residues long. V dropped 0 bases and J dropped 2 bases, with 8 bases sitting between them. CDR3: CASSVGQGNYGYTF. In nucleotides, the CDR3 is TGTGCCAGCAGCGTAGGCCAGGGGAACTATGGCTACACCTTC.

The chain links TRBV7-3 to TRBJ2-3; D not certain. The CDR3 extends over 14 amino acids. CDR1 is SGHTA, CDR2 FQGTGA, per germline. Trimming shortened V by 3 bases and J by 1 base, and 8 bases separated the two germline ends. The CDR3 is CASSFGPGTDTQYF. The CDR3 region has the DNA TGTGCCAGCAGCTTCGGTCCGGGCACAGATACGCAGTATTTT.

Worth noting for this clone: At one end, the junction sequence differs from germline, possibly due to a read error. The chain is built from TRBV3-1 (or the pseudogene TRBV3-2) and TRBJ1-5; D is unclear. The germline V gene has CDR1 LGHDT and CDR2 YNNKEL (reference sequence). The CDR3 is made up of 15 amino acids. The CDR3 DNA follows: TGTGCCAGCAGCCAAGATGGCCCTCCAAATCAACCCCAGCATTTT. Translation: CASSQDGPPNQPQHF.

The rearrangement uses TRBV18 and TRBJ1-2, with D maybe TRBD1 (5 bases). Trimming stripped 2 bases from V and 4 bases from J, with 17 bases between. The germline gives CDR1 KGHSH, CDR2 LQKENI. The CDR3 is made up of 16 amino acids. The CDR3 nucleotides read TGTGCCAGCTCACCAGTACGAGGGACTTCACCCTATGGCTACACCTTC. Translation: CASSPVRGTSPYGYTF.

Comments on this clone: Other DNA sequences in this sample translate to the same CDR3. The rearrangement joins TRBV18 to TRBJ1-4; a weak D match, TRBD1 (5 bases). The V gene's germline CDR1 is KGHSH and CDR2 LQKENI. This CDR3 contains 13 residues. Trimming removed 2 bases at V and 5 bases at J, with 6 bases between. The DNA for the CDR3 is TGTGCCAGCTCACCAGACAGAAATGAAAAACTGTTTTTT. Its protein product is CASSPDRNEKLFF.